The table lists the clone carrying this T cell receptor beta chain with a few counts. One end of the junction is discordant with germline, which a read error may explain. This entry comes from a study of blood T cell repertoires in COVID-19. Study at large: The United States, Italy and Spain provided the acute and convalescent COVID-19 samples.

In the authors' workflow: Amplification of reference gene primers provided the estimated nucleated cell counts. Sequenced by immunoSEQ multiplex PCR; TCRdb stores in-frame clones only, minus some. The D gene and trimming were derived from the DNA, and the V and J assignments and clone size from that table. The table records 100,000 to 120,000 clones, over 75% of them present only once. CDR3 size: 13 residues. Germline values: CDR1 SGHRS, CDR2 YFSETQ. This chain joins TRBV5-1 and TRBJ2-7; TRBD1 aligns across 7 bases. The clonotype originates from a woman older than 75 with active or convalescent COVID-19. Sequenced: peripheral blood. CDR3 DNA sequence: TGCGCCAGCAGCGAGGACAGGTTCCTGCCTCCGTCGTTC. It yields the protein CASSEDRFLPPSF.